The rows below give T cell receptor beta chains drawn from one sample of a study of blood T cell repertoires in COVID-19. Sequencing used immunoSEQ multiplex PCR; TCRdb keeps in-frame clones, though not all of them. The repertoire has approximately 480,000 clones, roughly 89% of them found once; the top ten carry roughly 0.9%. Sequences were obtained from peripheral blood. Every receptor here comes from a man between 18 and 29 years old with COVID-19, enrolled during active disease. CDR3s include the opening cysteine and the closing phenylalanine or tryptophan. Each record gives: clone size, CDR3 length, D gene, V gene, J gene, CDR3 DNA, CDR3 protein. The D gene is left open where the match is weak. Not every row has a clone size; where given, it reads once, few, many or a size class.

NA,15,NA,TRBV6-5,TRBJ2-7,TGTGCCAGCAGCGGGGAGTGGACAGTCTCCTACGAGCAGTACTTC,CASSGEWTVSYEQYF
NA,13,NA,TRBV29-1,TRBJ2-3,TGCAGCGCCCCCAGGGTGGTTGGAGATACGCAGTATTTT,CSAPRVVGDTQYF
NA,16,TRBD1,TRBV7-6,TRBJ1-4,TGTGCCAGCAGCTTAGATCCAGGGGGTTTTAATGAAAAACTGTTTTTT,CASSLDPGGFNEKLFF
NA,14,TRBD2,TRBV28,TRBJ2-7,TGTGCCAGCAGGAGGGGAGGGATGGGGTACGAGCAGTACTTC,CASRRGGMGYEQYF
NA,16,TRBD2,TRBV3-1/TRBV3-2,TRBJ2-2,TGTGCCAGCAGCCGGACTAGCGGGACGGTTACCGGGGAGCTGTTTTTT,CASSRTSGTVTGELFF
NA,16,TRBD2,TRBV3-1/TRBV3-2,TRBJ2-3,TGTGCCAGCAGTTCGTTAGCGGGGGACAGCACAGATACGCAGTATTTT,CASSSLAGDSTDTQYF
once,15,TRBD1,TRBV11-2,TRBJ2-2,TGTGCCAGCACCTGGGGGACAGGGGACACCGGGGAGCTGTTTTTT,CASTWGTGDTGELFF
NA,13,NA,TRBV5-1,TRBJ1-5,TGCGCCAGCAGCGATACAGGGTCCCAGCCCCAGCATTTT,CASSDTGSQPQHF
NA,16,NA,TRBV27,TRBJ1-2,TGTGCCAGCAGTCCTACCCGGGTCAAAACTAACTATGGCTACACCTTC,CASSPTRVKTNYGYTF
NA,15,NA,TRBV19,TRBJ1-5,TGTGCCAGTAGTATAGAAGGGCAGGGCAGTCAGCCCCAGCATTTT,CASSIEGQGSQPQHF
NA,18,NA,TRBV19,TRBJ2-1,TGTGCCAGTAGTATGAGGACAGAAACATCTAGCTCCTACAATGAGCAGTTCTTC,CASSMRTETSSSYNEQFF
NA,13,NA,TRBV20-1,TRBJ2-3,TGCAGTGCTAGTCGGGGGGCCCCAGATACGCAGTATTTT,CSASRGAPDTQYF
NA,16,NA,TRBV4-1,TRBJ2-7,TGCGCCAGCAGCCAAGTTTGGCGGTCACGCACCTACGAGCAGTACTTC,CASSQVWRSRTYEQYF
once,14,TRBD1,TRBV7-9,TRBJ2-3,TGTGCCAGCAGCCAGGACAGGGGCACAGATACGCAGTATTTT,CASSQDRGTDTQYF
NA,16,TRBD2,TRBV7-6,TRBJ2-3,TGTGCCAGCAGCCGCCATCGGACTAGCGAAGGAGATACGCAGTATTTT,CASSRHRTSEGDTQYF
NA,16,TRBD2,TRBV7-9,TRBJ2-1,TGTGCCAGCAGCTTAATGGGACTAGCGGATTCCAAAGAGCAGTTCTTC,CASSLMGLADSKEQFF
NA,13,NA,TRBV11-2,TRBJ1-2,TGTGCCAGCAGCTTAGGAGGGATGGATGGCTACACCTTC,CASSLGGMDGYTF
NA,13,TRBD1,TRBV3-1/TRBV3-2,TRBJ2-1,TGTGCCAGCAGCTCCGGACAGGGAGAGGGGGGGTTCTTC,CASSSGQGEGGFF